The subject of this entry is one T cell receptor (beta chain). The specificity of this receptor is unknown. No much larger clone exists at a distance of one base, and base qualities are not known. The sample belongs to a study of control samples from healthy donors and cancer patients (dated by TCRdb to about 2020). As encoded in the germline V gene, CDR1 is MNHEY while CDR2 is SVGAGI. The CDR3 covers 11 residues, taking in both the cysteine and the phenylalanine. Left in the record is the CDR3 DNA by itself, 33 bases read in frame from the first base. The V and J ends are trimmed by 7 bases and 9 bases, leaving 12 bases between them. Receptor amplification or capture employed the immunoSEQ multiplex PCR assay. TCRdb holds this immuneACCESS table with in-frame rearrangements only. Some clones are missing; in checked studies, unresolved V genes explain under half, and the rest has no known cause. This sample comprises roughly 170,000 clones, around 88% of them detected only once. The top ten hold approximately 4.9% of the sample.

This sequence was found in a woman in her twenties or thirties in good health. The sequenced sample was blood. Recombination joined TRBV6-5 with TRBJ1-2; TRBD1 is perhaps the D gene, given 5 matching bases. CDR3 loop: CASTTGSSYTF. The sequence in DNA is TGTGCCAGCACCACAGGTTCAAGCTACACCTTC.